This T cell receptor beta chain was identified in a study of CD8+ T cells in alopecia areata. Sample treatment: oral pan-JAK inhibitor, 5-10 mg twice daily. RNA was extracted and reverse transcribed into cDNA as the sequencing template. Here immunoSEQ multiplex PCR was the method, and the copy in TCRdb shows in-frame clones only, minus some. The sample carries approximately 210,000 clones, approximately 72% recorded once. Trimming pared 0 bases from V and 0 bases from J, leaving 7 bases between. The CDR3 runs to 15 residues. Regarding the study as a whole: Alphabeta T cells residing in normal skin are also sequenced in scalp samples.

This clone was seen a handful of times. What it recognizes is unknown. The material sequenced was CD4+ T cells sorted from blood, taken at approximately week 44, from a patient treated with tofacitinib. The receptor was isolated from a human donor with alopecia areata. The gene calls are TRBV5-3 and TRBJ2-1; a weak D match, TRBD2 (6 bases). TRBV5-3 is identified as an open reading frame with a role that is uncertain. The CDR3 sequence is CARSLVADSYNEQFF. CDR3 nucleotide sequence: TGTGCCAGAAGCTTGGTAGCGGACTCCTACAATGAGCAGTTCTTC.